The rows below give T cell receptor beta chains drawn from one sample of a study of CD8 T cells in Susac syndrome. MiXCR, run by TCRdb on the immunoSEQ multiplex PCR reads, gives a single entry per CDR3 protein. The table has about 150,000 distinct CDR3 sequences, 95% to 96% seen once; the top ten hold roughly 0.15%. Sequenced material: CD8+ T cells from PBMCs. Receptor source: a human donor with multiple sclerosis. The CDR3 runs from the conserved cysteine through the conserved F or W. A D gene is named only where the DNA matches it firmly. Rows may omit the clone size; those that give it use once, few, many or a size class.

j_call | d_call | v_call | clone_size | cdr3_aa | cdr3_nt
TRBJ1-1 | - | TRBV12-3/TRBV12-4 | once | CASSPRDSREGEAFF | TGTGCCAGCAGTCCGCGGGACTCCCGAGAGGGTGAAGCTTTCTTT
TRBJ1-2 | TRBD1 | TRBV11-1 | - | CASSEFRDRDYGYTF | TGTGCCAGCAGCGAATTCCGGGACAGGGACTATGGCTACACCTTC
TRBJ2-2 | TRBD2 | TRBV7-2 | few | CASSPGGGELFF | TGTGCCAGCAGCCCGGGGGGCGGGGAGCTGTTTTTT
TRBJ2-1 | - | TRBV9 | - | CASSSTGSYNEQFF | TGTGCCAGCAGCAGCACGGGCTCCTACAATGAGCAGTTCTTC
TRBJ2-7 | - | TRBV24-1 | - | CATGDGYEQYF | TGTGCCACCGGGGACGGCTACGAGCAGTACTTC
TRBJ2-7 | - | TRBV19 | - | CASSITGGTPTYEQYF | TGTGCCAGTAGTATAACCGGCGGGACTCCTACCTACGAGCAGTACTTC
TRBJ1-1 | - | TRBV30 | - | CAWSVGREAFF | TGTGCCTGGAGTGTAGGGCGTGAAGCTTTCTTT
TRBJ2-3 | TRBD2 | TRBV30 | - | CAWNGGGLDTQYF | TGTGCCTGGAACGGGGGGGGGCTGGATACGCAGTATTTT
TRBJ1-1 | - | TRBV29-1 | once | CSAGERDKNTEAFF | TGCAGCGCCGGAGAGAGGGACAAGAACACTGAAGCTTTCTTT
TRBJ2-3 | - | TRBV14 | once | CASSHFPDTQYF | TGTGCCAGCAGCCATTTCCCAGATACGCAGTATTTT
TRBJ2-5 | - | TRBV7-7 | - | CASSLEAGSRETQYF | TGTGCTAGCAGCTTAGAAGCAGGGTCGAGAGAGACCCAGTACTTC
TRBJ1-5 | TRBD1 | TRBV20-1 | - | CSAIQGSDQPQHF | TGCAGTGCTATACAGGGGTCTGATCAGCCCCAGCATTTT
TRBJ1-5 | - | TRBV7-2 | - | CASSRDQTGQPQHF | TGTGCCAGCAGCCGGGACCAAACGGGGCAGCCCCAGCATTTT
TRBJ2-3 | - | TRBV20-1 | - | CSACDRDLPKPDTQYF | TGCAGTGCTTGCGACCGGGACCTGCCTAAACCAGATACGCAGTATTTT
TRBJ2-7 | - | TRBV27 | - | CASSLTNREQYF | TGTGCCAGCAGTTTAACAAACCGCGAGCAGTACTTC
TRBJ1-1 | - | TRBV7-8 | - | CASSPVVNTEAFF | TGTGCCAGCAGCCCGGTGGTGAACACTGAAGCTTTCTTT
TRBJ1-1 | TRBD1 | TRBV29-1 | - | CSVVTRGPNEAFF | TGCAGCGTTGTCACCAGGGGGCCGAATGAAGCTTTCTTT
TRBJ1-4 | TRBD1 | TRBV30 | - | CAWSPDREDNEKLFF | TGTGCCTGGAGCCCCGACAGGGAAGATAATGAAAAACTGTTTTTT
TRBJ2-1 | - | TRBV2 | - | CASSETGTLDYNEQFF | TGTGCCAGCAGCGAAACCGGGACTCTAGACTACAATGAGCAGTTCTTC
TRBJ2-5 | - | TRBV25-1 | - | CASSVTQETQYF | TGTGCCAGCAGTGTAACCCAAGAGACCCAGTACTTC
TRBJ2-1 | TRBD2 | TRBV9 | - | CASSRTSGVGDEQFF | TGTGCCAGCAGCCGGACTAGCGGGGTGGGGGATGAGCAGTTCTTC
TRBJ2-2 | - | TRBV12-3/TRBV12-4 | - | CASRLTPAFPGELFF | TGTGCCAGCAGGCTGACACCGGCGTTCCCCGGGGAGCTGTTTTTT